The entry below describes one T cell receptor beta chain. Its antigen is not identified. Losses at the gene ends were 6 bases for V and 3 bases for J; bases not matched to a gene: 8. The CDR3 has 15 residues. Looked up from germline, CDR1 is SGHRS and CDR2 is YFSETQ. The whole isolated RNA underwent reverse transcription, so sequencing captured expressed TCRB transcripts. Generated by immunoSEQ multiplex PCR, the TCRdb table keeps only in-frame clones and is missing some. The sample yields approximately 250,000 clones, 11% to 15% seen once. The record originates from a study of beta chain features in type 1 diabetes. Whole-study results and caveats: Sampled from patients, naive, central memory and Treg TCRB repertoires appeared more similar than those sampled from healthy donors.

The V call is TRBV5-1, the J call TRBJ2-7; the match to TRBD1 covers 11 bases. Sequenced sample: naive CD4+ T cells from blood. The TCR was taken from a woman aged 40 to 50 in good health. CDR3: CASTTTGTGGYEQYF. In nucleotides, the CDR3 is TGCGCCAGCACCACGACCGGGACAGGGGGCTACGAGCAGTACTTC.